This TCR beta chain appears in the sequencing data of a study of blood T cells in healthy people across ages. Study-wide context: Roughly one uniquely barcoded beta molecule per two T cells was captured. Study-wide findings and caveats: Roughly linear age-related decline in beta diversity appeared, significant by age about 37.

The table lists this clonotype with many counts. Antigen specificity is unknown. Germline values: CDR1 SGHTA, CDR2 FQGNSA. The CDR3 totals 16 residues. V shed 5 bases and J 8 bases; nucleotides not matched to a gene: 17. PCR was performed a second time for about 7 to 11 cycles using a sample-barcoded 5' primer and a J-beta primer mix. TCRdb passed the 5' RACE reads through MiXCR, listing each CDR3 protein once. The sample consists of fewer than 800,000 distinct CDR3 sequences, roughly 32% of them appearing once. This rearrangement joins TRBV7-2 to TRBJ1-2; 7 bases map to TRBD1. Sequencing used blood. The clonotype originates from an elderly woman in good health. CDR3 in amino acids: CASSGPGAGGPGGYTF. The CDR3 DNA is TGTGCCAGCAGCGGCCCCGGGGCAGGGGGTCCGGGAGGCTACACCTTC.